Listed below are T cell receptor beta chains from one sample, sequenced in a study of blood T cell repertoires in COVID-19. TCRdb keeps only in-frame clones here, not all; method: immunoSEQ multiplex PCR. The sample yields approximately 240,000 clones, approximately 83% seen once. The sample comprised peripheral blood. The receptor source for this set is a woman aged 30 to 39 with COVID-19, enrolled during active disease. Both conserved end residues are trimmed from each CDR3. The order of the fields is J gene, V gene, CDR3 protein.

TRBJ1-1 | TRBV29-1 | SAAQGTNTEAF
TRBJ1-1 | TRBV5-6 | ASSLGDKHTEAF
TRBJ2-7 | TRBV14 | ASSQADYEQY
TRBJ1-1 | TRBV12-5 | ASGPNSRANTEAF
TRBJ2-1 | TRBV3-1/TRBV3-2 | ASSQPSGGKKF
TRBJ1-1 | TRBV7-9 | ASSLSGGTEAF
TRBJ1-4 | TRBV6-2/TRBV6-3 | ASSYHDRVF
TRBJ2-4 | TRBV10-3 | AISNLGQEAKNIQY
TRBJ2-3 | TRBV7-9 | ASSLGALGLEATDTQY
TRBJ2-7 | TRBV6-2/TRBV6-3 | ASSLYRGEQY
TRBJ2-7 | TRBV3-1/TRBV3-2 | ASSRGQGYEQY
TRBJ2-2 | TRBV11-2 | ASREQGNTGELF
TRBJ1-2 | TRBV11-2 | ASSPLGGVSHYGYT
TRBJ1-2 | TRBV6-5 | AASVGVRDGYT
TRBJ2-1 | TRBV19 | ASSIGTGSIRPNEQF
TRBJ2-1 | TRBV2 | ASSAGGENEQF
TRBJ1-1 | TRBV5-1 | ASSLDRGNTEAF
TRBJ2-1 | TRBV7-3 | ASSFSGQGGNEQF
TRBJ1-2 | TRBV5-6 | ASSLRGTGAGDGYT
TRBJ2-3 | TRBV4-1 | ASSQGGGTDTQY
TRBJ1-2 | TRBV7-9 | ASSLDSGTGELGYT
TRBJ2-3 | TRBV5-1 | ASSPQGSTDTQY
TRBJ2-1 | TRBV9 | ASSVLMGAALPSYNEQF
TRBJ1-2 | TRBV6-2/TRBV6-3 | ASSAGREYGYT
TRBJ1-2 | TRBV19 | ASTTPGQGYYGYT
TRBJ2-1 | TRBV9 | ASSVTSGSNEQF
TRBJ2-2 | TRBV19 | ASSIIAGLNTGELF
TRBJ2-3 | TRBV19 | ASSPLPGFETAGGPGLTDTQY
TRBJ2-1 | TRBV4-3 | ASSQDPPPGYNEQF
TRBJ2-7 | TRBV12-5 | ASGLVRRTYTYEQY
TRBJ1-2 | TRBV19 | ASSIGGDGYT
TRBJ1-6 | TRBV3-1/TRBV3-2 | ASSQGRGSPLH
TRBJ1-6 | TRBV5-1 | ASSLGQGARINSPLH
TRBJ2-6 | TRBV10-3 | AISGTVSGANVLT